This TCR beta chain was observed in a study of blood T cell repertoires in COVID-19. On the study more broadly: Material from acute and convalescent COVID-19 was sourced from the United States, Italy and Spain. Sources were T cells, B-cell-depleted T cells, or PBMCs; the material itself was cDNA or gDNA.

Per the study methods: Amplifying reference gene primers gave estimates of nucleated cell counts. Clones were read by immunoSEQ multiplex PCR, and TCRdb kept only the in-frame ones, dropping some. That table furnishes V, J and clone size, whereas the DNA furnished D and trimming. The sample lists roughly 220,000 clones, around 80% occurring once. CDR3 length: 14 residues. Between the trimmed V and J ends, which lost 2 bases and 1 base, there was a span of 8 bases. CDR1 and CDR2 from the germline V gene are KGHSH and LQKENI. Source material: peripheral blood. The chain carries TRBV18 and TRBJ1-1; D unclear. This TCR was recovered from a man aged 30-40 years with active or convalescent COVID-19. The CDR3 sequence is CASSPVSGNTEAFF. CDR3 bases: TGTGCCAGCTCACCAGTATCGGGGAACACTGAAGCTTTCTTT.